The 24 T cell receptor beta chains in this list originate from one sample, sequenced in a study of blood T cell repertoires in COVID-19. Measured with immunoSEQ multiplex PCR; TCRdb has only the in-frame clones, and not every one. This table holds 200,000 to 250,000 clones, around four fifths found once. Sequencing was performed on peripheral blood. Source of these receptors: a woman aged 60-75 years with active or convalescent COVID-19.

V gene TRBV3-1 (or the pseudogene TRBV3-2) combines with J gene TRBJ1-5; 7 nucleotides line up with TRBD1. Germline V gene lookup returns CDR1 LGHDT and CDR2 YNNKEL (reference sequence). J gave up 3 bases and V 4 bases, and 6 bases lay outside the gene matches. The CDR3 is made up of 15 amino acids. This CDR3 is CASSPHRGTNQPQHF. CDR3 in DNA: TGTGCCAGCAGCCCTCACAGGGGTACCAATCAGCCCCAGCATTTT.

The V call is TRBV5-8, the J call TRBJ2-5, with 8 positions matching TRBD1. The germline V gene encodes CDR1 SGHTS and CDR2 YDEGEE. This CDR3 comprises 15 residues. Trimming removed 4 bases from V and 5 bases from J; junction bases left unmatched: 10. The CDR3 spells CASSLRTGLIETQYF. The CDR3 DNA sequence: TGTGCCAGCAGCCTGCGGACAGGGCTTATCGAGACCCAGTACTTC.

CDR3 sequence: CASNPGRGNSPLHF. For the CDR3, the DNA is TGTGCCAGCAACCCAGGGCGGGGGAATTCACCCCTCCACTTT. The chain links TRBV6-5 to TRBJ1-6; a weak D match, TRBD1 (5 bases). Looked up from germline, CDR1 is MNHEY and CDR2 is SVGAGI. Trimming took 7 bases from V and 7 from J, leaving 14 bases between them. The CDR3 runs 14 residues.

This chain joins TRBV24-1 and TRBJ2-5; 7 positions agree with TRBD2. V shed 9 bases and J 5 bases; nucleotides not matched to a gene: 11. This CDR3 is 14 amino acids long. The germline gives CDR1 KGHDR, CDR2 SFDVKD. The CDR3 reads CATGKGDGGETQYF. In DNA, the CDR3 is TGTGCCACCGGCAAAGGGGACGGGGGGGAGACCCAGTACTTC.

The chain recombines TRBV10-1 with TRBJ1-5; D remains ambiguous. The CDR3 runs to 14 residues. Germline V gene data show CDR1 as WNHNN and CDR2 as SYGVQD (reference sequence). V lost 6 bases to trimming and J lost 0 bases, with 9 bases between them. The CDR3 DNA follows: TGCGCCAGCAGGGTGACAAGTAGCAATCAGCCCCAGCATTTT. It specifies CASRVTSSNQPQHF.

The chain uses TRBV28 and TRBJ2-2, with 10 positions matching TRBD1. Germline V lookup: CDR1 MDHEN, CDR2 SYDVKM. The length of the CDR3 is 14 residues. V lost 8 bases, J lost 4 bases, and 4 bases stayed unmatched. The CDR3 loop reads CASWGQGLTGELFF. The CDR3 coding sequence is TGTGCCAGCTGGGGACAGGGGCTCACCGGGGAGCTGTTTTTT.

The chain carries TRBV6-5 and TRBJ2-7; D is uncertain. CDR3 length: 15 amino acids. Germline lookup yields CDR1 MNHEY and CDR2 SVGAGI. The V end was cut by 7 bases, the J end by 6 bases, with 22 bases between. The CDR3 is CASTPSTLTGSEQYV. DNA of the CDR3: TGTGCCAGCACTCCTTCCACCCTCACGGGTAGCGAGCAGTACGTC.

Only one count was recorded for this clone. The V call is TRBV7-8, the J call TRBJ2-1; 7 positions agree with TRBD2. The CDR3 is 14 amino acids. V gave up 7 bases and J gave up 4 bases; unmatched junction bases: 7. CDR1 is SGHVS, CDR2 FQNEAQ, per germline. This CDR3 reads CASNGGFPYNEQFF. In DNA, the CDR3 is TGTGCCAGCAACGGGGGGTTTCCTTACAATGAGCAGTTCTTC.

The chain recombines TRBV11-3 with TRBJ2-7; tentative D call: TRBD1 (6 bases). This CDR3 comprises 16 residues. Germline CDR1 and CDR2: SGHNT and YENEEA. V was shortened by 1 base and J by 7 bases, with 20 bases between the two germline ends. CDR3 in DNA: TGTGCCAGCAGCTTAGTAAGGGGGAGTCGAACGGGTGAGCAGTACTTC. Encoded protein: CASSLVRGSRTGEQYF.

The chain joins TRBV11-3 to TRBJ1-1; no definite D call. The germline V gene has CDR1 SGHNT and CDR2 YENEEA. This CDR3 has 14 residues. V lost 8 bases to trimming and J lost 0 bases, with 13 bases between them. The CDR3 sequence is CASALVAVNTEAFF. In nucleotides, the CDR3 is TGTGCCAGCGCCCTCGTAGCGGTGAACACTGAAGCTTTCTTT. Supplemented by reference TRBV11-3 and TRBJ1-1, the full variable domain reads EAGVVQSPRYKIIEKKQPVAFWCNPISGHNTLYWYLQNLGQGPELLIRYENEEAVDDSQLPKDRFSAERLKGVDSTLKIQPAELGDSAVYLCASALVAVNTEAFFGQGTRLTVV.

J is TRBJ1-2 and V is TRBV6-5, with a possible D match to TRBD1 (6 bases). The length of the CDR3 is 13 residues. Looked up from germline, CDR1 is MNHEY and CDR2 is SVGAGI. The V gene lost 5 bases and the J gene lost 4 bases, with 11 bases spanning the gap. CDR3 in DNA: TGTGCCAGCAGTCCAGGGGTGGTCTATGGCTACACCTTC. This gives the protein CASSPGVVYGYTF.

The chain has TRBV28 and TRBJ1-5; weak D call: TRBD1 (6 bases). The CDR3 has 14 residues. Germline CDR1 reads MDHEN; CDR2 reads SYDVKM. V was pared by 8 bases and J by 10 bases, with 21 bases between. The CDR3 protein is CASRPPGHGKPQHF. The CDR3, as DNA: TGTGCCAGCCGACCACCGGGACACGGTAAACCCCAGCATTTT.

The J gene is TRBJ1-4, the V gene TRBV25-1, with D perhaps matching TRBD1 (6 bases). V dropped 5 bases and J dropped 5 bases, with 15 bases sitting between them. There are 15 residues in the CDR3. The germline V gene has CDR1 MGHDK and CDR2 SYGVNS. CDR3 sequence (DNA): TGTGCCAGCAGTCACGGGGGGCCTCGGAATGAAAAACTGTTTTTT. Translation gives CASSHGGPRNEKLFF.

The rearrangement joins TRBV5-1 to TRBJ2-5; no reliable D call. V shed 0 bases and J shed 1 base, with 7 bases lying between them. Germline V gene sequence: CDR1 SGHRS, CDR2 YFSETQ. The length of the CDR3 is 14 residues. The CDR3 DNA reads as TGCGCCAGCAGCTTGGCTCGACTCCAAGAGACCCAGTACTTC. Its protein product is CASSLARLQETQYF.

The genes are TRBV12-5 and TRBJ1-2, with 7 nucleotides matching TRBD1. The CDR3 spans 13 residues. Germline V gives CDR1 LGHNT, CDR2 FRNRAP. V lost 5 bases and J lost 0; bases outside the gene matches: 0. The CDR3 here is CASGTGANYGYTF. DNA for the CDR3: TGTGCTAGTGGTACAGGGGCTAACTATGGCTACACCTTC.

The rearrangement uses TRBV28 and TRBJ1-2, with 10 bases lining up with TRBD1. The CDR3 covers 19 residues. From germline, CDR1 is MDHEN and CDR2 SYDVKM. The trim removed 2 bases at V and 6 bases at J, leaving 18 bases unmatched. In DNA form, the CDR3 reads TGTGCCAGCAGTTTAACACTCCCGGGACAGGGGCGGTTAAGGGATGGCTACACCTTC. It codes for CASSLTLPGQGRLRDGYTF.

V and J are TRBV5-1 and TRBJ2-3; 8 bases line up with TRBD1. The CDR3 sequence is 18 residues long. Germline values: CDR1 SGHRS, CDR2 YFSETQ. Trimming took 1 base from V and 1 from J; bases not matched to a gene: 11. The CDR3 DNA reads TGCGCCAGCAGCTTGTATGGGCAGGGGGCCCGCGGCACAGATACGCAGTATTTT. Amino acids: CASSLYGQGARGTDTQYF.

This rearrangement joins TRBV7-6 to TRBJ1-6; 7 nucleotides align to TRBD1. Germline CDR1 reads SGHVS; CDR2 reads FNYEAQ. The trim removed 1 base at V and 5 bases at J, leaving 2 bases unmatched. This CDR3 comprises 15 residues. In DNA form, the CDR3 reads TGTGCCAGCAGCTTAGGACAGGGACATAATTCACCCCTCCACTTT. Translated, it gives CASSLGQGHNSPLHF.

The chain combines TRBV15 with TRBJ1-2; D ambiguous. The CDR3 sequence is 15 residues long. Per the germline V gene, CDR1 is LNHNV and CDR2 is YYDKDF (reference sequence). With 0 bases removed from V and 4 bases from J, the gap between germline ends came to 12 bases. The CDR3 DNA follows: TGTGCCACCAGCAGAGACGCCGTAGAGTCCTATGGCTACACCTTC. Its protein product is CATSRDAVESYGYTF.

In nucleotides, the CDR3 is TGCGCCAGCAGCTTTACCAGTCACTCCTACAATGAGCAGTTCTTC. It specifies CASSFTSHSYNEQFF. This chain connects TRBV5-1 to TRBJ2-1, with unresolved D. V shed 2 bases and J shed 0 bases, with 9 bases lying between them. The CDR3 runs 15 residues. Germline assignment: CDR1 SGHRS and CDR2 YFSETQ.

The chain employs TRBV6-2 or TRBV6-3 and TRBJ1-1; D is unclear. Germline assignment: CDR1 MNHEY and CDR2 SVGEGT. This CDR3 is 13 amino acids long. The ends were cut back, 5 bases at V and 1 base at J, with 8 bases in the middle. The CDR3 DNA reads TGTGCCAGCAGTCTTACAGAGAACACTGAAGCTTTCTTT. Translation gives CASSLTENTEAFF.

The CDR3 coding sequence is TGTGCCAGCAGCCAAGAAACAGGGAGATATGGCTACACCTTC. Amino acids: CASSQETGRYGYTF. V is TRBV3-1 (or the pseudogene TRBV3-2) and J is TRBJ1-2, with a weak D call TRBD1 (6 bases). CDR3 length: 14 residues. V shed 0 bases and J shed 5 bases, with 10 bases lying between them. Germline assignment: CDR1 LGHDT and CDR2 YNNKEL (reference sequence).

CDR3 sequence: CASTIGGAEGYTF. CDR3 DNA: TGTGCCAGCACCATAGGGGGCGCCGAAGGCTACACCTTC. V is TRBV21-1 and J is TRBJ1-2; the listed D gene, TRBD1, was not tested against the DNA. TRBV21-1 is described as a pseudogene. CDR3 length: 13 residues.

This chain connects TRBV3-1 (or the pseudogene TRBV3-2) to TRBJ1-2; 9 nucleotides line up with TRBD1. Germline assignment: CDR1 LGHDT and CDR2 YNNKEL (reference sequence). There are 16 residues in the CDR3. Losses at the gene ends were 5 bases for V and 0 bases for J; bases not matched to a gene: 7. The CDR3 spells CASSLGQGISNYGYTF. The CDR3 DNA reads TGTGCCAGCAGCTTGGGACAGGGAATATCTAACTATGGCTACACCTTC.